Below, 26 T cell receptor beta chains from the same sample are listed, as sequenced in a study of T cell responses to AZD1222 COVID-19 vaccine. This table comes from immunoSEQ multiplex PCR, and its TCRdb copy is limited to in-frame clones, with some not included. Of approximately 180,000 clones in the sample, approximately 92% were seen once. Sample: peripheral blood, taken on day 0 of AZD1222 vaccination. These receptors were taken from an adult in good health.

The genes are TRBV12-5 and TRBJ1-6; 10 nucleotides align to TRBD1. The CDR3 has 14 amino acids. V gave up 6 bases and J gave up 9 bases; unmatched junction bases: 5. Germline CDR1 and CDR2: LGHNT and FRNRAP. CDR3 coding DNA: TGTGCTAGTGGCCAGACAGGGGGCGGTTCACCCCTCCACTTT. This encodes CASGQTGGGSPLHF. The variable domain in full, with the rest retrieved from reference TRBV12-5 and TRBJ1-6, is DARVTQTPRHKVTEMGQEVTMRCQPILGHNTVFWYRQTMMQGLELLAYFRNRAPLDDSGMPKDRFSAEMPDATLATLKIQPSEPRDSAVYFCASGQTGGGSPLHFGNGTRLTVT.

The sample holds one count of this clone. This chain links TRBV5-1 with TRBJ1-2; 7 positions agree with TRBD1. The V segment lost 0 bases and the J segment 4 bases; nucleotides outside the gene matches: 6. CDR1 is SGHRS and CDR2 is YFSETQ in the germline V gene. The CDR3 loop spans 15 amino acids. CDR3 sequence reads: CASSLDDRARYGYTF. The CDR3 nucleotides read TGCGCCAGCAGCTTGGACGACAGGGCCCGCTATGGCTACACCTTC.

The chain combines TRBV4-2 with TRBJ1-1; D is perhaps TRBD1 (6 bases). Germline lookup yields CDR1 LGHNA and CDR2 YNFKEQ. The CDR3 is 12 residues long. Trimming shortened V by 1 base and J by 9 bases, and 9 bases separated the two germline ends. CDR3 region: CASSQVGGQAFF. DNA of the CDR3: TGTGCCAGCAGCCAAGTGGGGGGGCAAGCTTTCTTT.

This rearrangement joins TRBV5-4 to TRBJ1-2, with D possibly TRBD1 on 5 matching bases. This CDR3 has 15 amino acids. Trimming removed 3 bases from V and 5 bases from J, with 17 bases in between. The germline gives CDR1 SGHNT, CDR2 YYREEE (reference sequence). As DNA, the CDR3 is TGTGCCAGCAGCTCCTCAAGGCAGGGACGATATGGCTACACCTTC. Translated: CASSSSRQGRYGYTF. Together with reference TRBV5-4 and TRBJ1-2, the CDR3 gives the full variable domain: ETGVTQSPTHLIKTRGQQVTLRCSSQSGHNTVSWYQQALGQGPQFIFQYYREEENGRGNFPPRFSGLQFPNYSSELNVNALELDDSALYLCASSSSRQGRYGYTFGSGTRLTVV.

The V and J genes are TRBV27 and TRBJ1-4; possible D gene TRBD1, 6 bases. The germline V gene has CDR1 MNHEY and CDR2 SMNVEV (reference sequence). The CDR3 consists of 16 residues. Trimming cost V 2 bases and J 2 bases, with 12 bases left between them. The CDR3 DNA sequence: TGTGCCAGCAGTTTAAGGCCCAGGGGCACTAATGAAAAACTGTTTTTT. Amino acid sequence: CASSLRPRGTNEKLFF. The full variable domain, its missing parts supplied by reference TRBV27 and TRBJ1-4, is EAQVTQNPRYLITVTGKKLTVTCSQNMNHEYMSWYRQDPGLGLRQIYYSMNVEVTDKGDVPEGYKVSRKEKRNFPLILESPSPNQTSLYFCASSLRPRGTNEKLFFGSGTQLSVL.

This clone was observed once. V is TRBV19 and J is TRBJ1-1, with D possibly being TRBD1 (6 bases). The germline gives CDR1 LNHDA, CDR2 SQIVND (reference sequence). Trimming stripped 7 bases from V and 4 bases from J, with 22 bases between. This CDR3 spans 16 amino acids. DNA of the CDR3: TGTGCCAGTAATCCACCGGCGGGACACAGAGGCACTGAAGCTTTCTTT. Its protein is CASNPPAGHRGTEAFF. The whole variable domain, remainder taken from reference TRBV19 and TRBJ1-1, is DGGITQSPKYLFRKEGQNVTLSCEQNLNHDAMYWYRQDPGQGLRLIYYSQIVNDFQKGDIAEGYSVSREKKESFPLTVTSAQKNPTAFYLCASNPPAGHRGTEAFFGQGTRLTVV.

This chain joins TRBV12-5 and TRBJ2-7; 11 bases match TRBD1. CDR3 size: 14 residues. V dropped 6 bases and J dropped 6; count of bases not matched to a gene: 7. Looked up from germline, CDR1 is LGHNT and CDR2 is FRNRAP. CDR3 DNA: TGTGCTAGTGGACTGGGACAGGGGGGTAGCGAGCAGTACTTC. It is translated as CASGLGQGGSEQYF.

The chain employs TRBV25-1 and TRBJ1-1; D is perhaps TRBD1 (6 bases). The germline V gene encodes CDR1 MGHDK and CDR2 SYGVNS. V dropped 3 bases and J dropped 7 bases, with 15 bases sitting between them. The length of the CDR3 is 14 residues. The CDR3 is CASSDWDTPVEAFF. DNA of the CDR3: TGTGCCAGCAGTGATTGGGACACCCCTGTTGAAGCTTTCTTT. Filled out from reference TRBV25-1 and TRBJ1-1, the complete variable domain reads EADIYQTPRYLVIGTGKKITLECSQTMGHDKMYWYQQDPGMELHLIHYSYGVNSTEKGDLSSESTVSRIRTEHFPLTLESARPSHTSQYLCASSDWDTPVEAFFGQGTRLTVV.

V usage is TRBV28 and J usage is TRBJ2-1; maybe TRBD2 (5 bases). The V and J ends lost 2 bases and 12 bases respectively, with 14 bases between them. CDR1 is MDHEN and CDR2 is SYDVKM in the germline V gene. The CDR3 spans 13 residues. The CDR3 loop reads CASSLTWQAGQFF. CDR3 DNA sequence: TGTGCCAGCAGTTTAACGTGGCAGGCGGGGCAGTTCTTC. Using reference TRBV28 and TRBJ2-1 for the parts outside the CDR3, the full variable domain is DVKVTQSSRYLVKRTGEKVFLECVQDMDHENMFWYRQDPGLGLRLIYFSYDVKMKEKGDIPEGYSVSREKKERFSLILESASTNQTSMYLCASSLTWQAGQFFGPGTRLTVL.

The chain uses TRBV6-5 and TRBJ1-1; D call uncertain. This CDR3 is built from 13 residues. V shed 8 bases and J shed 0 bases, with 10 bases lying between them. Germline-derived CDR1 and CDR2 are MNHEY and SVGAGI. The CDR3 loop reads CASPRVLNTEAFF. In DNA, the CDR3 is TGTGCCAGCCCGCGGGTTCTGAACACTGAAGCTTTCTTT.

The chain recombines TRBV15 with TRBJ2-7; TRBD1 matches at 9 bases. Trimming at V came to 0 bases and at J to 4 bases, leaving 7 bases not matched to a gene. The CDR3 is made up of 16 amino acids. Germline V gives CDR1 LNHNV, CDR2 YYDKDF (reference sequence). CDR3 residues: CATSRDSPGQGYEQYF. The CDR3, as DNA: TGTGCCACCAGCAGAGATTCCCCAGGACAGGGGTACGAGCAGTACTTC.

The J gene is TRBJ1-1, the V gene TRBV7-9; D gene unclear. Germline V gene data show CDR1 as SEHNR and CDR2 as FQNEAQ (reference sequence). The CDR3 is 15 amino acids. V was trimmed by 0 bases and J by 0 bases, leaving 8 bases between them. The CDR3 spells CASSLAPGLNTEAFF. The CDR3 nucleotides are TGTGCCAGCAGCTTAGCCCCGGGGTTGAACACTGAAGCTTTCTTT. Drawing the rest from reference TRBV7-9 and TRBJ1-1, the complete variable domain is DTGVSQNPRHKITKRGQNVTFRCDPISEHNRLYWYRQTLGQGPEFLTYFQNEAQLEKSRLLSDRFSAERPKGSFSTLEIQRTEQGDSAMYLCASSLAPGLNTEAFFGQGTRLTVV.

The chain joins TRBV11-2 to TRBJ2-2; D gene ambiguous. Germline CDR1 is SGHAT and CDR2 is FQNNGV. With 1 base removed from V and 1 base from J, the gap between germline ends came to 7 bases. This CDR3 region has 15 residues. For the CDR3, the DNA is TGTGCCAGCAGCTTAGTGGTCCAGAACACCGGGGAGCTGTTTTTT. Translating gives CASSLVVQNTGELFF.

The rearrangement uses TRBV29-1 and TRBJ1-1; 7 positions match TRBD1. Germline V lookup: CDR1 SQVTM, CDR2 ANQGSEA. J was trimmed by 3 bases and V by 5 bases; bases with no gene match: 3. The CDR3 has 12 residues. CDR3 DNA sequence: TGCAGCGTTCTTACAGGGGACACTGAAGCTTTCTTT. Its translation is CSVLTGDTEAFF.

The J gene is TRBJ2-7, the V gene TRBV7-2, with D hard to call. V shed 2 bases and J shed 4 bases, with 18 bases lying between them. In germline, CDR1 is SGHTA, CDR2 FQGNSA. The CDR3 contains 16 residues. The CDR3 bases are TGTGCCAGCAGCTTATCTTTCAGACAAGAACTATACGAGCAGTACTTC. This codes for CASSLSFRQELYEQYF.

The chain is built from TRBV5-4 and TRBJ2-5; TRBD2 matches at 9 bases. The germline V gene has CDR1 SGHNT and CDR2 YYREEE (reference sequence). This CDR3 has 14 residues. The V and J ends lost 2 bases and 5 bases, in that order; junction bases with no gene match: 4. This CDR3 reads CASSFAGGEETQYF. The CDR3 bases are TGTGCCAGCAGCTTCGCGGGAGGGGAGGAGACCCAGTACTTC.

The CDR3 sequence: CASSSTSVGEQFF. The CDR3 DNA reads as TGCGCCAGCAGCTCAACTAGCGTAGGGGAGCAGTTCTTC. The rearrangement joins TRBV5-1 to TRBJ2-1; 7 bases are a match to TRBD2. CDR1 is SGHRS and CDR2 is YFSETQ in the germline V gene. This CDR3 is built from 13 residues. The V gene end was trimmed by 3 bases and the J gene end by 10 bases; junction bases not matched to a gene: 7.

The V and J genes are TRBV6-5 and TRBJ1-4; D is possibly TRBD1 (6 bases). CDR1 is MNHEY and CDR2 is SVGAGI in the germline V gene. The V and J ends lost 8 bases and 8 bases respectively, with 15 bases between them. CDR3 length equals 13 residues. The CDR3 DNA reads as TGTGCCAGCCGGGGGGGCGCGGAGGAAAAACTGTTTTTT. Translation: CASRGGAEEKLFF.

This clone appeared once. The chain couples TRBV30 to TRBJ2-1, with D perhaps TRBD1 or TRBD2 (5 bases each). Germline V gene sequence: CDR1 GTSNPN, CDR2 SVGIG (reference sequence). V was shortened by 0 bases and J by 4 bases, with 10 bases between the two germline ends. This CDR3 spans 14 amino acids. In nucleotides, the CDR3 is TGTGCCTGGAGTGTGGGACGGAGTTACAATGAGCAGTTCTTC. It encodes CAWSVGRSYNEQFF.

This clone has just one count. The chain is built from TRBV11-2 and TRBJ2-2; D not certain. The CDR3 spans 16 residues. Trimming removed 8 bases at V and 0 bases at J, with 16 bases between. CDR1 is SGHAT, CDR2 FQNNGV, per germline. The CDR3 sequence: CASALRIIANTGELFF. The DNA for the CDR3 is TGTGCCAGCGCCCTCCGCATTATCGCGAACACCGGGGAGCTGTTTTTT.

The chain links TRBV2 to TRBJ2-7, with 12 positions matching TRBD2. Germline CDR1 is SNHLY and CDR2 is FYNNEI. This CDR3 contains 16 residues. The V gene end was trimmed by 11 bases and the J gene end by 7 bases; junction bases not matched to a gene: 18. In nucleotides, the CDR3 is TGTGCCTCTGGGGGGGAGCCGACTAGCGGGAGCGAAGAGCAGTACTTC. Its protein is CASGGEPTSGSEEQYF.

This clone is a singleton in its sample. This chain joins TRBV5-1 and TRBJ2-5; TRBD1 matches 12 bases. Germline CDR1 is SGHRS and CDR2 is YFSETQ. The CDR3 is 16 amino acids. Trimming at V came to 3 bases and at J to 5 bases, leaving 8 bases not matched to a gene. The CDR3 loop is CASSWRGQGAKETQYF. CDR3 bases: TGCGCCAGCAGCTGGAGGGGACAGGGGGCGAAGGAGACCCAGTACTTC.

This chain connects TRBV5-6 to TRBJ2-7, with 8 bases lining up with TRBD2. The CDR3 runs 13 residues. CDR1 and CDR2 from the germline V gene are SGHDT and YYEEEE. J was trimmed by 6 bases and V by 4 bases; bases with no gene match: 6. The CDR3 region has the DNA TGTGCCAGCAGCCAGCGGGAGTCCCTCGAGCAGTACTTC. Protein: CASSQRESLEQYF.

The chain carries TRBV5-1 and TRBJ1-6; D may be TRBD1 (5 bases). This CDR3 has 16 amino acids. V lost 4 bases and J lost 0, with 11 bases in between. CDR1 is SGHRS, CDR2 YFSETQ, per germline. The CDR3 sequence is CASSDRDLSYNSPLHF. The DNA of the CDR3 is TGCGCCAGCAGCGACCGGGACCTCTCCTATAATTCACCCCTCCACTTT.

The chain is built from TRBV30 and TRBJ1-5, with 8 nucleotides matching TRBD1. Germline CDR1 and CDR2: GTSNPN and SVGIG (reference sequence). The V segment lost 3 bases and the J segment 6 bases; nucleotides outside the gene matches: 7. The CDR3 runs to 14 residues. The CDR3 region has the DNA TGTGCCTGGAGCGAACCCAGGGGGCGTCAGCCCCAGCATTTT. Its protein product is CAWSEPRGRQPQHF.

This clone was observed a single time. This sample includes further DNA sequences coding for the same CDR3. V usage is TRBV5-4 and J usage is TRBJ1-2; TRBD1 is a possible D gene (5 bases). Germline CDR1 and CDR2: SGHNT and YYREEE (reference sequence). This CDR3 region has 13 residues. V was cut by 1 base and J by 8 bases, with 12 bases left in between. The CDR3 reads CASSLQGAGGYTF. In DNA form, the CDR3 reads TGTGCCAGCAGCTTGCAGGGAGCTGGCGGCTACACCTTC.